The clone carrying this T cell receptor beta chain was detected ten times or more. These data belong to a study of early T cells in non-severe SARS-CoV-2 infection. Overall study: Unsorted whole-blood RNA was sequenced in bulk, leaving chains unpaired.

V was clipped by 6 bases and J by 4 bases, with 12 bases between them. The CDR3 is 12 residues long. Germline lookup yields CDR1 SQVTM and CDR2 ANQGSEA. In the library, individual cDNA molecules carried attached unique molecular identifiers. TCRdb processed the 5' RACE reads anew with MiXCR; each CDR3 protein has one entry. In the table there are tens of thousands of distinct CDR3 sequences, about 4% of which are singletons. Material for sequencing was whole blood. The sequence came from an adult who was a healthcare worker with PCR-confirmed SARS-CoV-2 infection or an uninfected control (not recorded which). The gene calls are TRBV29-1 and TRBJ1-2; D is unresolved. The CDR3 reads CSVGKPSYGYTF. The CDR3 coding sequence is TGCAGCGTCGGTAAGCCCTCCTATGGCTACACCTTC. Looking up the rest from reference TRBV29-1 and TRBJ1-2 gives the full variable domain: SAVISQKPSRDICQRGTSLTIQCQVDSQVTMMFWYRQQPGQSLTLIATANQGSEATYESGFVIDKFPISRPNLTFSTLTVSNMSPEDSSIYLCSVGKPSYGYTFGSGTRLTVV.